The source of this T cell receptor beta chain is a study of HIV-infected patients and healthy controls. Study results and limitations: Mean usage of eight alpha and eight beta V genes differed significantly in HIV-infected patients versus controls. Size-matching overweighted rare events from HIV-infected data when comparing patients with controls.

This clonotype was seen at least ten times. Its matching antigen is unknown. About 450 ng RNA was reverse transcribed with alpha and beta constant-region primers. Separate chain-specific third strand synthesis with multiplexing indices produced the alpha and beta libraries. All rearrangements within a chain used one primer pair; cDNA molecules carried barcodes. TCRdb called the 5' RACE reads again in MiXCR, with one record for every CDR3 protein. The repertoire holds several thousand distinct CDR3 sequences, roughly 8% seen once, with around 35% in the top ten. Whole blood was used without fractionation, so all unsorted peripheral T cells were included. V was shortened by 2 bases and J by 2 bases, with 18 bases between the two germline ends. CDR3 length: 17 amino acids. The germline CDR1 and CDR2 sequences are SGHVS and FNYEAQ.

The sample was blood, taken before antiretroviral therapy. The chain employs TRBV7-6 and TRBJ2-5; the D gene is possibly TRBD1 (6 bases). The origin of this receptor is an adult with HIV infection. The donor label of this sample is uncertain. The CDR3 DNA sequence: TGTGCCAGCAGCTTACAACAGGGAGCCCCATTACAAGAGACCCAGTACTTC. It translates to CASSLQQGAPLQETQYF.